This TCR beta chain was retrieved from a study of T cell repertoires in cytomegalovirus infection. Study findings and constraints: HLA-C-restricted CMV clonotypes gave the most frequent clonotype in two of eight donors.

Germline V gene data show CDR1 as DFQATT and CDR2 as SNEGSKA (reference sequence). This CDR3 spans 16 amino acids. The ends lost 4 bases at V and 9 bases at J; junction bases unmatched: 10. TCRdb re-called the reads with MiXCR, one entry per CDR3 protein. The sample records 210,000 or so distinct CDR3 sequences, approximately 7% being singletons. This clonotype was counted many times. Its antigen is undetermined. This sequence originates from a human donor in good health (CMV status not recorded). Some clones in this sample may be carry-over from other donors' samples. V and J are TRBV20-1 and TRBJ2-1, with 15 positions matching TRBD2. The sequenced sample was PBMCs. As DNA, the CDR3 is TGCAGTGCTAACATTGGACTAGCGGGGGGGGTAACTGAGCAGTTCTTC. Its translation is CSANIGLAGGVTEQFF.